These 28 T cell receptor beta chains originate from one sample sequenced in a study of CD8 T cells in ankylosing spondylitis (TCRdb year 2017). Libraries were built with 5' RACE. TCRdb records Illumina HiSeq 2500 as the sequencer. TCRdb reanalyzed the raw reads on its own, using fastp at Q25 for trimming and MiXCR for clone calling, and kept in-frame beta chains. Rows merge per CDR3 protein into single entries with the most common DNA and genes. For this sample there are about 390,000 distinct CDR3 sequences; 20% to 25% appear just once. Clones ranked in the top ten supply roughly a sixth of the sample. The research as a whole found: A TCR beta motif of fewer than 10 highly homologous amino acid variants appeared characteristic of blood from ankylosing spondylitis patients.

Antigens for these TCRs are unknown. The sequenced sample consisted of blood, either unsorted or a sorted T cell fraction (not recorded which). Receptors originate from a male donor with ankylosing spondylitis.

The gene calls are TRBV3-1 and TRBJ2-5; TRBD1 aligns across 10 bases. The CDR3 runs 16 residues. V lost 1 base, J lost 2 bases, and 4 bases stayed unmatched. Germline V gene lookup returns CDR1 LGHDT and CDR2 YNNKEL (reference sequence). The CDR3 DNA sequence: TGTGCCAGCAGCCAAGGAGGGACAGGGGATCAAGAGACCCAGTACTTC. Translating gives CASSQGGTGDQETQYF.

The chain uses TRBV12-3 or TRBV12-4 and TRBJ2-7; 8 bases are shared with TRBD1. The CDR3 contains 15 residues. The J segment lost 3 bases and the V segment lost 3 bases, leaving 7 bases of the junction unmatched. The CDR3 reads CASSFGTGGNYEQYF. The CDR3 nucleotides read TGTGCCAGCAGTTTTGGGACAGGTGGGAACTACGAGCAGTACTTC.

Only one count was recorded for this clonotype. The chain uses TRBV9 and TRBJ2-7; possible D gene TRBD1, 6 bases. The ends were cut back, 2 bases at V and 0 bases at J, with 12 bases in the middle. The germline V gene encodes CDR1 SGDLS and CDR2 YYNGEE. The CDR3 is 15 residues long. The CDR3 region is CASSVGTHDSYEQYF. CDR3 nucleotides: TGTGCCAGCAGCGTCGGGACACATGACTCCTACGAGCAGTACTTC.

The rearrangement links TRBV20-1 to TRBJ2-7, with 7 bases that match TRBD2. Germline V lookup: CDR1 DFQATT, CDR2 SNEGSKA (reference sequence). Trimming cost V 3 bases and J 3 bases; bases outside gene matches: 17. This CDR3 is built from 17 residues. The CDR3 is CSARGDRGLGKVYEQYF. The CDR3 DNA follows: TGCAGTGCTAGGGGGGATCGTGGACTAGGGAAGGTCTACGAGCAGTACTTC.

This clonotype was counted only a few times. The chain couples TRBV28 to TRBJ1-5, with TRBD1 matching 9 bases. After removal of 10 bases from V and 6 bases from J, the junction contained 10 bases not matched to a gene. In germline, CDR1 is MDHEN, CDR2 SYDVKM. The CDR3 has 14 residues. This CDR3 is CATEGTGPTQPQHF. The CDR3, as DNA: TGTGCCACCGAGGGGACAGGGCCTACTCAGCCCCAGCATTTT.

This clonotype appeared a few times. The chain couples TRBV20-1 to TRBJ2-1; 11 nucleotides agree with TRBD2. From germline, CDR1 is DFQATT and CDR2 SNEGSKA (reference sequence). There are 16 residues in the CDR3. Losses at the gene ends were 5 bases for V and 10 bases for J; bases not matched to a gene: 16. The CDR3, as DNA: TGCAGTGCTGGCCGGCTAGCGGGAGGCAGGCAAGGCGAGCAGTTCTTC. Translating it yields CSAGRLAGGRQGEQFF.

This clonotype turned up a few times. This chain joins TRBV20-1 and TRBJ2-5, with 9 bases identical to TRBD2. The germline V gene encodes CDR1 DFQATT and CDR2 SNEGSKA (reference sequence). The CDR3 has 16 amino acids. The junction had 9 bases not matched to a gene; V was cut back by 0 bases and J by 4 bases. In DNA, the CDR3 is TGCAGTGCTAGAGAGTCGGTTCTAGCGGGATCAGAGACCCAGTACTTC. Protein: CSARESVLAGSETQYF.

The chain carries TRBV24-1 and TRBJ2-5, with 7 positions matching TRBD1. CDR1 KGHDR and CDR2 SFDVKD come from the germline V gene. J gave up 4 bases and V 4 bases, and 5 bases lay outside the gene matches. CDR3 length: 14 residues. CDR3 nucleotide sequence: TGTGCCACCAGTGACCACAGGGGTCCAGAGACCCAGTACTTC. Translation gives CATSDHRGPETQYF.

This rearrangement joins TRBV5-1 to TRBJ2-1, with no clear D. Germline lookup yields CDR1 SGHRS and CDR2 YFSETQ. V was cut by 0 bases and J by 3 bases, with 10 bases left in between. This CDR3 region has 15 residues. Here the CDR3 DNA reads TGCGCCAGCAGCTTGGTAAGCCTGAGCTACAATGAGCAGTTCTTC. This gives the protein CASSLVSLSYNEQFF.

This clonotype was detected only a few times. V is TRBV5-1 and J is TRBJ2-3; D gene unclear. Trimming left V 4 bases short and J 6 bases short, with 21 bases between. Looked up from germline, CDR1 is SGHRS and CDR2 is YFSETQ. The CDR3 sequence is 16 residues long. This chain's CDR3 is CASSPRHAQRFDTQYF. The CDR3 region has the DNA TGCGCCAGCAGCCCCCGGCACGCGCAAAGATTTGATACGCAGTATTTT.

The genes are TRBV14 and TRBJ2-2; a possible D gene is TRBD2 (5 bases). The CDR3 runs to 16 residues. Germline loops: CDR1 SGHDN, CDR2 FVKESK. V lost 3 bases and J 0 bases, leaving 11 bases between the germline ends. CDR3: CASSQISEPNTGELFF. The CDR3, as DNA: TGTGCCAGCAGCCAGATTAGCGAGCCGAACACCGGGGAGCTGTTTTTT.

The genes are TRBV7-9 and TRBJ2-7; 9 bases match TRBD1. CDR3 length equals 13 residues. Per germline, CDR1 SEHNR and CDR2 FQNEAQ (reference sequence). After removal of 4 bases from V and 6 bases from J, the junction contained 4 bases not matched to a gene. CDR3 bases: TGTGCCAGCAGCTCCCGGGACAGGGTCGAGCAGTACTTC. This gives the protein CASSSRDRVEQYF.

The CDR3 nucleotides read TGCGCCAGCAGCTTGGTGATGGAGAACACTGAAGCTTTCTTT. Its protein is CASSLVMENTEAFF. The V call is TRBV5-1, the J call TRBJ1-1; D remains unclear. The CDR3 has 14 residues. The V end lost 0 bases, the J end lost 1 base, and 7 bases lay between the germline ends. CDR1 is SGHRS and CDR2 is YFSETQ in the germline V gene. Variable domain in full (rest from reference TRBV5-1 and TRBJ1-1): KAGVTQTPRYLIKTRGQQVTLSCSPISGHRSVSWYQQTPGQGLQFLFEYFSETQRNKGNFPGRFSGRQFSNSRSEMNVSTLELGDSALYLCASSLVMENTEAFFGQGTRLTVV.

The chain carries TRBV5-1 and TRBJ2-2; D might be TRBD1 or TRBD2, each matching 5 bases. The ends were cut back, 0 bases at V and 7 bases at J, with 13 bases in the middle. In germline, CDR1 is SGHRS, CDR2 YFSETQ. This CDR3 comprises 15 residues. CDR3 sequence reads: CASSLGDGRIGELFF. The CDR3 DNA reads TGCGCCAGCAGCTTGGGGGACGGCCGTATCGGGGAGCTGTTTTTT.

The rearrangement joins TRBV20-1 to TRBJ1-4; a possible D gene is TRBD1 (5 bases). V was pared by 3 bases and J by 2 bases, with 10 bases between. Germline values: CDR1 DFQATT, CDR2 SNEGSKA (reference sequence). The CDR3 has 14 amino acids. The CDR3 loop is CSARLTVTNEKLFF. The CDR3 DNA is TGCAGTGCTAGGTTGACAGTCACTAATGAAAAACTGTTTTTT.

The chain has TRBV20-1 and TRBJ2-1, with 7 positions matching TRBD2. V shed 5 bases, J shed 10 bases, and the junction held 14 bases outside the gene matches. Looked up from germline, CDR1 is DFQATT and CDR2 is SNEGSKA (reference sequence). This CDR3 is built from 14 residues. For the CDR3, the DNA is TGCAGTGCTCGGAAGGCGGGAGCTTCAAGGGAGCAGTTCTTC. Its translation is CSARKAGASREQFF.

J is TRBJ2-5 and V is TRBV2, with 9 bases identical to TRBD2. Per the germline V gene, CDR1 is SNHLY and CDR2 is FYNNEI. The V and J ends lost 2 bases and 2 bases, in that order; junction bases with no gene match: 3. The CDR3 is 15 residues long. The CDR3 coding sequence is TGTGCCAGCAGTGAACAGACTAGCGGACAAGAGACCCAGTACTTC. It yields the protein CASSEQTSGQETQYF.

This chain links TRBV12-3 or TRBV12-4 with TRBJ2-1; 7 nucleotides align to TRBD2. The CDR3 is 16 residues long. After removal of 3 bases from V and 9 bases from J, the junction contained 14 bases not matched to a gene. Written as DNA, the CDR3 is TGTGCCAGCAGTTTCCCCGGGGGTGGGGTAGCGGGTGAGCAGTTCTTC. Translated, it gives CASSFPGGGVAGEQFF.

This clonotype was observed once. This chain joins TRBV5-1 and TRBJ2-7, with a tentative D call TRBD2 (6 bases). The CDR3 extends over 15 amino acids. V dropped 0 bases and J dropped 5 bases, with 15 bases sitting between them. Germline-derived CDR1 and CDR2 are SGHRS and YFSETQ. The CDR3 sequence: CASSLVGTQVDEQYF. The CDR3 region has the DNA TGCGCCAGCAGCTTGGTAGGGACTCAGGTCGACGAGCAGTACTTC.

This clonotype has just a few counts. This chain connects TRBV15 to TRBJ2-5; perhaps D is TRBD1 or TRBD2 (5 bases each). CDR1 is LNHNV and CDR2 is YYDKDF in the germline V gene (reference sequence). Trimming took 1 base from V and 0 from J, leaving 6 bases between them. This CDR3 has 14 amino acids. In DNA, the CDR3 is TGTGCCACCAGCAGAGGGGGGAACCAAGAGACCCAGTACTTC. Protein sequence: CATSRGGNQETQYF.

The CDR3 reads CASSKGYRAEKLFF. The CDR3 nucleotides read TGTGCCAGTAGTAAAGGCTACAGGGCTGAAAAACTGTTTTTT. This chain connects TRBV19 to TRBJ1-4; a weak D match, TRBD1 (6 bases). Trimming shortened V by 4 bases and J by 7 bases, and 13 bases separated the two germline ends. The CDR3 has 14 residues. Germline-derived CDR1 and CDR2 are LNHDA and SQIVND (reference sequence).

The chain couples TRBV3-1 to TRBJ2-7; 7 bases are shared with TRBD2. Trimming removed 3 bases from V and 1 base from J; junction bases left unmatched: 6. This CDR3 has 15 amino acids. Per the germline V gene, CDR1 is LGHDT and CDR2 is YNNKEL (reference sequence). CDR3 DNA: TGTGCCAGCAGCCATGGACTAGACGGGTCCTACGAGCAGTACTTC. Translating it yields CASSHGLDGSYEQYF.

The gene calls are TRBV7-9 and TRBJ2-3, with D perhaps TRBD2 (6 bases). Germline CDR1 and CDR2: SEHNR and FQNEAQ (reference sequence). V was shortened by 4 bases and J by 6 bases, with 23 bases between the two germline ends. CDR3 length: 17 amino acids. CDR3 bases: TGTGCCAGCAGCTCGCGAGAGTTGGGGATTCTAGCGGATACGCAGTATTTT. It translates to CASSSRELGILADTQYF.

The chain recombines TRBV25-1 with TRBJ1-6, with a possible D match to TRBD1 (6 bases). The CDR3 totals 15 residues. Germline CDR1 MGHDK, CDR2 SYGVNS. V was cut by 4 bases and J by 13 bases, with 20 bases left in between. The DNA for the CDR3 is TGTGCCAGCAGTGGGCCTACAGGGTTTCGTCTCCCCCTCCACTTT. This translates into CASSGPTGFRLPLHF.

J is TRBJ2-3 and V is TRBV4-1; D uncertain. The V gene lost 2 bases and the J gene lost 2 bases, with 5 bases spanning the gap. This CDR3 is 13 amino acids long. The germline gives CDR1 MGHRA, CDR2 YSYEKL. CDR3 nucleotides: TGCGCCAGCAGCCAACTACCCACAGATACGCAGTATTTT. Translation: CASSQLPTDTQYF.

This clonotype occurred many times. The gene calls are TRBV6-2 or TRBV6-3 and TRBJ1-1, with D unresolved. Germline lookup yields CDR1 MNHEY and CDR2 SVGEGT. The CDR3 is 14 amino acids. With 2 bases removed from V and 3 bases from J, the gap between germline ends came to 10 bases. The DNA for the CDR3 is TGTGCCAGCAGTTACGGGAAGGGTTACACTGAAGCTTTCTTT. It yields the protein CASSYGKGYTEAFF.

This clonotype was observed a handful of times. The rearrangement uses TRBV18 and TRBJ1-2; weak D call: TRBD1 (6 bases). Trimming left V 3 bases short and J 4 bases short, with 18 bases between. Per germline, CDR1 KGHSH and CDR2 LQKENI. The CDR3 spans 16 residues. The CDR3 loop is CASSPQRAPDSYGYTF. The DNA of the CDR3 is TGTGCCAGCTCACCGCAACGGGCCCCGGACAGCTATGGCTACACCTTC.

This clonotype was recorded many times. V usage is TRBV5-1 and J usage is TRBJ2-7; no firm D call. There are 15 residues in the CDR3. Germline assignment: CDR1 SGHRS and CDR2 YFSETQ. Trimming left V 0 bases short and J 0 bases short, with 10 bases between. The CDR3 spells CASSLDVGSSYEQYF. The CDR3 bases are TGCGCCAGCAGCTTGGATGTAGGCAGCTCCTACGAGCAGTACTTC.